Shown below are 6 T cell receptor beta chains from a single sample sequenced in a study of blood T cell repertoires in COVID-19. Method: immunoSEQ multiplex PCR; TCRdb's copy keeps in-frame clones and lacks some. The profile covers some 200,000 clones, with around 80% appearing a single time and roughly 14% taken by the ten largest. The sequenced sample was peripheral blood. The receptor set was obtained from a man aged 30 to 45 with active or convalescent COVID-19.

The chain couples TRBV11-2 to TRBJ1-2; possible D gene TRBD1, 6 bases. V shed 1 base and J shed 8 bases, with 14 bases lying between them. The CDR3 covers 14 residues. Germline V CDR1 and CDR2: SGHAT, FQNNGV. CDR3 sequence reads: CASSLASQGQGYTF. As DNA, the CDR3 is TGTGCCAGCAGCTTAGCTAGCCAGGGGCAAGGCTACACCTTC.

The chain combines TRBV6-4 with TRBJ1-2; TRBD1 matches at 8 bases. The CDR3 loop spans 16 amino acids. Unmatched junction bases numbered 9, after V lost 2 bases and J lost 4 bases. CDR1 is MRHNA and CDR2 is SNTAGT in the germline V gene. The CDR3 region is CASSDDRGTPPYGYTF. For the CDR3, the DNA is TGTGCCAGCAGTGACGACAGGGGAACCCCTCCCTATGGCTACACCTTC.

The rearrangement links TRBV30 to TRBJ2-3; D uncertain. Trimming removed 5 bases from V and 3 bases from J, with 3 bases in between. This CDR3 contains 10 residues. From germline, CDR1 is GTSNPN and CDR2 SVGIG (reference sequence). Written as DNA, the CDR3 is TGTGCCTGGGAGACAGATACGCAGTATTTT. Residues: CAWETDTQYF.

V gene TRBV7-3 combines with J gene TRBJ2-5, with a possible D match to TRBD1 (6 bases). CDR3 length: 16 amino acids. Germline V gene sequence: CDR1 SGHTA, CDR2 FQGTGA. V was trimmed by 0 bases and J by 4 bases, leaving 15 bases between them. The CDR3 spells CASSLTGRGFRETQYF. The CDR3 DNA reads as TGTGCCAGCAGCTTAACTGGCAGGGGATTTCGAGAGACCCAGTACTTC.

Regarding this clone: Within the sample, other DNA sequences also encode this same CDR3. CDR3 protein: CASSIGGGGETQYF. CDR3 DNA sequence: TGTGCCAGTAGTATTGGGGGGGGCGGAGAGACCCAGTACTTC. The V call is TRBV19, the J call TRBJ2-5; perhaps TRBD2 as D (7 bases). Looked up from germline, CDR1 is LNHDA and CDR2 is SQIVND (reference sequence). V shed 3 bases and J shed 4 bases, with 12 bases lying between them. CDR3 length: 14 residues.

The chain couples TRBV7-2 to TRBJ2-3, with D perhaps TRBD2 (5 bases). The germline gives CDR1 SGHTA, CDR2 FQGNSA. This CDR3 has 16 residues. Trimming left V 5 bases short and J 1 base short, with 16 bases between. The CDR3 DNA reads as TGTGCCAGCAGCGACGGACTCGTCGGCGGCACAGATACGCAGTATTTT. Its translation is CASSDGLVGGTDTQYF.